The next 28 T cell receptor beta chains were all read from a single sample in a study of T cell changes during pregnancy in multiple sclerosis. Some clones are missing from TCRdb's copy, which holds only in-frame ones; the method was immunoSEQ multiplex PCR. The sample includes 57,000 or so clones, around 90% of them seen just once. The sample consisted of peripheral blood, taken in the first trimester of pregnancy. These receptors came from a female donor with multiple sclerosis, enrolled in a pregnancy study.

The chain links TRBV6-5 to TRBJ2-4, with a tentative D call TRBD1 (6 bases). CDR1 and CDR2 from the germline V gene are MNHEY and SVGAGI. V lost 6 bases to trimming and J lost 2 bases, with 11 bases between them. There are 14 residues in the CDR3. The CDR3 reads CASRSGQTKNIQYF. The CDR3 DNA is TGTGCCAGCAGGTCGGGACAAACCAAAAACATTCAGTACTTC.

The V gene is TRBV6-5, the J gene TRBJ1-2, with TRBD1 as a possible D gene (6 bases). Germline V gene sequence: CDR1 MNHEY, CDR2 SVGAGI. Trimming removed 6 bases at V and 3 bases at J, with 14 bases between. This CDR3 has 14 residues. The CDR3 spells CASRKQGNDYGYTF. In DNA, the CDR3 is TGTGCCAGCAGGAAACAGGGAAACGACTATGGCTACACCTTC.

In its sample, this clone was seen once. The rearrangement links TRBV7-9 to TRBJ2-2, with TRBD1 matching 7 bases. The CDR3 covers 14 residues. Per the germline V gene, CDR1 is SEHNR and CDR2 is FQNEAQ (reference sequence). J lost 6 bases, V lost 6 bases, and 7 bases had no gene match. This chain's CDR3 is CASRRTGGPGELFF. CDR3 coding DNA: TGTGCCAGCAGAAGGACAGGTGGACCCGGGGAGCTGTTTTTT. The whole variable domain, remainder taken from reference TRBV7-9 and TRBJ2-2, is DTGVSQNPRHKITKRGQNVTFRCDPISEHNRLYWYRQTLGQGPEFLTYFQNEAQLEKSRLLSDRFSAERPKGSFSTLEIQRTEQGDSAMYLCASRRTGGPGELFFGEGSRLTVL.

The chain carries TRBV27 and TRBJ2-1, with D uncertain. Per germline, CDR1 MNHEY and CDR2 SMNVEV (reference sequence). V gave up 3 bases and J gave up 6 bases, with 12 bases separating them. The CDR3 loop spans 14 amino acids. Here the CDR3 DNA reads TGTGCCAGCAGTTTCCCTCCTGAGGTCAATGAGCAGTTCTTC. Protein: CASSFPPEVNEQFF.

The chain joins TRBV7-8 to TRBJ2-1; possibly TRBD2 for D (6 bases). The V and J ends lost 6 bases and 14 bases respectively, with 17 bases between them. This CDR3 region has 12 residues. CDR1 is SGHVS, CDR2 FQNEAQ, per germline. The CDR3 nucleotides are TGTGCCAGCAGTTACCCAGGGACTTGGGAGTTCTTC. It encodes CASSYPGTWEFF.

The chain has TRBV5-1 and TRBJ2-1; 9 positions match TRBD2. The length of the CDR3 is 16 residues. Germline V gives CDR1 SGHRS, CDR2 YFSETQ. V gave up 3 bases and J gave up 3 bases; unmatched junction bases: 7. This chain's CDR3 is CASSSATSGNYNEQFF. The CDR3 DNA is TGCGCCAGCAGCTCAGCGACTAGCGGTAACTACAATGAGCAGTTCTTC.

The rearrangement links TRBV5-1 to TRBJ2-1, with 11 bases matching TRBD2. The CDR3 sequence is 18 residues long. Looked up from germline, CDR1 is SGHRS and CDR2 is YFSETQ. V dropped 4 bases and J dropped 0; count of bases not matched to a gene: 9. DNA for the CDR3: TGCGCCAGCAGCCCCTACCTTACTAGCGGGAGCTCCTACAATGAGCAGTTCTTC. Protein: CASSPYLTSGSSYNEQFF.

This chain joins TRBV7-9 and TRBJ1-5; unclear D gene. Germline V gene lookup returns CDR1 SEHNR and CDR2 FQNEAQ (reference sequence). V was trimmed by 5 bases and J by 5 bases, leaving 13 bases between them. There are 14 residues in the CDR3. For the CDR3, the DNA is TGTGCCAGCAGCCAGGATGGGTACTATCAGCCCCAGCATTTT. Translation gives CASSQDGYYQPQHF.

CDR3 amino acids: CASLPGQGNYEQYF. The CDR3 DNA reads TGTGCCAGCCTCCCGGGACAGGGGAACTACGAGCAGTACTTC. This chain uses TRBV2 with TRBJ2-7; 10 nucleotides agree with TRBD1. Unmatched junction bases numbered 7, after V lost 8 bases and J lost 3 bases. Germline CDR1 and CDR2: SNHLY and FYNNEI. The CDR3 runs 14 residues.

The chain employs TRBV2 and TRBJ1-1; 10 bases align to TRBD1. After removal of 6 bases from V and 4 bases from J, the junction contained 2 bases not matched to a gene. CDR3 length: 13 amino acids. Germline CDR1 reads SNHLY; CDR2 reads FYNNEI. CDR3 sequence: CASSGTGATEAFF. For the CDR3, the DNA is TGTGCCAGCAGCGGGACAGGGGCCACTGAAGCTTTCTTT.

The gene calls are TRBV6-6 and TRBJ2-7, with 7 bases fitting TRBD2. Germline CDR1 reads MNHNY; CDR2 reads SVGAGI (reference sequence). V dropped 3 bases and J dropped 0; count of bases not matched to a gene: 5. The CDR3 sequence is 15 residues long. In nucleotides, the CDR3 is TGTGCCAGCAGTTATGAGCGGGAATTCTCCTACGAGCAGTACTTC. This translates into CASSYEREFSYEQYF.

The chain uses TRBV4-3 and TRBJ2-1, with TRBD2 matching over 9 bases. Germline lookup yields CDR1 LGHNA and CDR2 YSLEER. V shed 1 base and J 4 bases; nucleotides not matched to a gene: 2. CDR3 length equals 15 residues. The CDR3 reads CASSQGSGSYNEQFF. Here the CDR3 DNA reads TGCGCCAGCAGCCAAGGTAGCGGGAGTTACAATGAGCAGTTCTTC.

This sequence joins TRBV28 and TRBJ1-1, with TRBD1 as a possible D gene (6 bases). Trimming stripped 6 bases from V and 11 bases from J, with 19 bases between. Per germline, CDR1 MDHEN and CDR2 SYDVKM. This CDR3 comprises 13 residues. The CDR3 region has the DNA TGTGCCAGCAGCCCTCCGTGGACAGCTTTGGCTTTCTTT. Translating gives CASSPPWTALAFF.

V is TRBV5-1 and J is TRBJ2-1; 12 nucleotides match TRBD2. The CDR3 runs to 15 residues. From germline, CDR1 is SGHRS and CDR2 YFSETQ. V was pared by 0 bases and J by 8 bases, with 3 bases of the junction left unmatched. CDR3 amino acids: CASSLEPSGRDEQFF. The CDR3 nucleotides read TGCGCCAGCAGCTTGGAGCCTAGCGGGAGGGATGAGCAGTTCTTC.

The sample holds one count of this clone. The genes are TRBV28 and TRBJ1-1; TRBD1 matches at 7 bases. Germline V gene sequence: CDR1 MDHEN, CDR2 SYDVKM. The V and J ends lost 2 bases and 3 bases, in that order; junction bases with no gene match: 6. The CDR3 is made up of 15 amino acids. The CDR3 DNA follows: TGTGCCAGCAGTTTAAGAGACAGGGTGGACACTGAAGCTTTCTTT. It codes for CASSLRDRVDTEAFF.

The chain is built from TRBV5-1 and TRBJ1-1; D perhaps matches TRBD1 (5 bases). V was cut by 5 bases and J by 3 bases, with 20 bases left in between. The germline gives CDR1 SGHRS, CDR2 YFSETQ. The CDR3 length is 16 residues. In nucleotides, the CDR3 is TGCGCCAGCAGGTTTCTATCGGGACGGGAGGACACTGAAGCTTTCTTT. It yields the protein CASRFLSGREDTEAFF. The full variable domain, completed using reference TRBV5-1 and TRBJ1-1, is KAGVTQTPRYLIKTRGQQVTLSCSPISGHRSVSWYQQTPGQGLQFLFEYFSETQRNKGNFPGRFSGRQFSNSRSEMNVSTLELGDSALYLCASRFLSGREDTEAFFGQGTRLTVV.

The DNA for the CDR3 is TGTGCCATCAGTCATGACAGGCGAACCGGGGAGCTGTTTTTT. This encodes CAISHDRRTGELFF. The chain joins TRBV10-3 to TRBJ2-2; D is perhaps TRBD1 (6 bases). The CDR3 is 14 amino acids. Germline values: CDR1 ENHRY, CDR2 SYGVKD. Trimming pared 5 bases from V and 5 bases from J, leaving 12 bases between.

The genes are TRBV7-9 and TRBJ2-2, with 13 bases matching TRBD2. Germline V gene sequence: CDR1 SEHNR, CDR2 FQNEAQ (reference sequence). The V segment lost 5 bases and the J segment 2 bases; nucleotides outside the gene matches: 5. The CDR3 is 17 amino acids. The CDR3 nucleotides read TGTGCCAGCAGCCCCGGGACTAGCGGGATTAACACCGGGGAGCTGTTTTTT. Encoded protein: CASSPGTSGINTGELFF. Full variable domain (remainder filled in from reference TRBV7-9 and TRBJ2-2): DTGVSQNPRHKITKRGQNVTFRCDPISEHNRLYWYRQTLGQGPEFLTYFQNEAQLEKSRLLSDRFSAERPKGSFSTLEIQRTEQGDSAMYLCASSPGTSGINTGELFFGEGSRLTVL.

The chain links TRBV4-3 to TRBJ1-2, with TRBD1 as a possible D gene (5 bases). V was shortened by 0 bases and J by 0 bases, with 11 bases between the two germline ends. The CDR3 has 16 amino acids. Germline assignment: CDR1 LGHNA and CDR2 YSLEER. CDR3 bases: TGCGCCAGCAGCCAAGATCAGGGCAAGTCTAACTATGGCTACACCTTC. Translated, it gives CASSQDQGKSNYGYTF.

The rearrangement joins TRBV19 to TRBJ1-2; TRBD1 aligns across 7 bases. V was clipped by 3 bases and J by 2 bases; unmatched bases: 3. This CDR3 is built from 14 residues. CDR1 and CDR2 from the germline V gene are LNHDA and SQIVND (reference sequence). DNA for the CDR3: TGTGCCAGTAGTATGCGACAGGGCAACTATGGCTACACCTTC. Translating it yields CASSMRQGNYGYTF. The complete variable domain, with remaining parts taken from reference TRBV19 and TRBJ1-2, reads DGGITQSPKYLFRKEGQNVTLSCEQNLNHDAMYWYRQDPGQGLRLIYYSQIVNDFQKGDIAEGYSVSREKKESFPLTVTSAQKNPTAFYLCASSMRQGNYGYTFGSGTRLTVV.

The chain has TRBV30 and TRBJ2-7; D call uncertain. The CDR3 covers 12 residues. The V and J ends lost 4 bases and 1 base respectively, with 8 bases between them. CDR1 and CDR2 from the germline V gene are GTSNPN and SVGIG (reference sequence). The CDR3 region is CAWIRSSYEQYF. The CDR3 DNA sequence: TGTGCCTGGATAAGGAGTTCCTACGAGCAGTACTTC.

V and J are TRBV19 and TRBJ2-7; D ambiguous. Germline CDR1 is LNHDA and CDR2 is SQIVND (reference sequence). The germline V and J ends were trimmed by 6 bases and 1 base, with 10 bases remaining between them. The CDR3 sequence is 13 residues long. The CDR3 sequence is CASSSEFSYEQYF. The CDR3 DNA sequence: TGTGCCAGTAGCTCGGAGTTTTCCTACGAGCAGTACTTC.

This chain joins TRBV19 and TRBJ1-1; D is perhaps TRBD1 (6 bases). The CDR3 sequence is 12 residues long. Trimming stripped 3 bases from V and 11 bases from J, with 13 bases between. Per germline, CDR1 LNHDA and CDR2 SQIVND (reference sequence). CDR3 in amino acids: CASSIRRGPAFF. CDR3 bases: TGTGCCAGTAGTATCCGGCGGGGGCCGGCTTTCTTT.

The J gene is TRBJ2-3, the V gene TRBV27, with 9 bases matching TRBD2. Germline loops: CDR1 MNHEY, CDR2 SMNVEV (reference sequence). This CDR3 has 16 residues. Trimming at V came to 3 bases and at J to 5 bases, leaving 9 bases not matched to a gene. The CDR3 is CASSFIRLAGRDTQYF. For the CDR3, the DNA is TGTGCCAGCAGTTTCATACGTCTAGCGGGAAGAGATACGCAGTATTTT.

CDR3 amino acids: CASSSPLAGVGDTQYF. The CDR3 coding sequence is TGTGCCAGCAGTTCCCCCCTAGCGGGAGTGGGGGATACGCAGTATTTT. V and J are TRBV27 and TRBJ2-3; 10 bases are a match to TRBD2. Germline V gene lookup returns CDR1 MNHEY and CDR2 SMNVEV (reference sequence). With V trimmed by 4 bases and J by 6 bases, 10 bases remained unmatched. The length of the CDR3 is 16 residues.

The chain employs TRBV5-5 and TRBJ1-1; perhaps TRBD1 as D (6 bases). CDR1 is SGHKS and CDR2 is YYEKEE in the germline V gene (reference sequence). The CDR3 loop spans 16 amino acids. V was cut by 3 bases and J by 3 bases, with 18 bases left in between. The CDR3 nucleotides read TGTGCCAGCAGCTCCACGAACGGGGGGCCGGACACTGAAGCTTTCTTT. As protein: CASSSTNGGPDTEAFF.

This clone showed up just a few times. The rearrangement uses TRBV7-2 and TRBJ1-5; TRBD1 matches 7 bases. The CDR3 length is 15 residues. Unmatched junction bases numbered 5, after V lost 0 bases and J lost 6 bases. Germline V CDR1 and CDR2: SGHTA, FQGNSA. The CDR3 nucleotides read TGTGCCAGCAGCTTAGCGAGGGGGCCGGGTCAGCCCCAGCATTTT. Protein: CASSLARGPGQPQHF. The full variable domain, its missing parts supplied by reference TRBV7-2 and TRBJ1-5, is GAGVSQSPSNKVTEKGKDVELRCDPISGHTALYWYRQSLGQGLEFLIYFQGNSAPDKSGLPSDRFSAERTGGSVSTLTIQRTQQEDSAVYLCASSLARGPGQPQHFGDGTRLSIL.

V usage is TRBV12-5 and J usage is TRBJ2-3; 10 bases fit TRBD1. J was trimmed by 4 bases and V by 4 bases; bases with no gene match: 5. The germline V gene has CDR1 LGHNT and CDR2 FRNRAP. This CDR3 has 15 residues. The CDR3 region is CASGSGQGSADTQYF. CDR3 coding DNA: TGTGCTAGTGGTTCGGGACAGGGGAGTGCAGATACGCAGTATTTT.